The 10 T cell receptor beta chains below all came from one sample that was sequenced in a study of T cell repertoires in cytomegalovirus infection. These receptors have no identified antigens. MiXCR was run by TCRdb on the reads, yielding one entry per CDR3 protein. This table holds tens of thousands of distinct CDR3 sequences, 45% to 50% found once. Sequenced here: CD8+ T cells from cultured PBMCs, sampled from culture after CMV antigen stimulation. The source of these receptors is a human donor in good health (CMV status not recorded). Some clones in this sample may be carry-over from other donors' samples.

This clonotype showed up just a few times. The chain is built from TRBV19 and TRBJ2-1, with D perhaps matching TRBD2 (7 bases). The germline V gene has CDR1 LNHDA and CDR2 SQIVND (reference sequence). Trimming stripped 3 bases from V and 0 bases from J, with 9 bases between. This CDR3 has 15 residues. CDR3: CASSMGGASYNEQFF. The CDR3 DNA reads as TGTGCCAGTAGTATGGGGGGGGCCTCCTACAATGAGCAGTTCTTC.

The chain couples TRBV5-6 to TRBJ1-1; D is possibly TRBD1 (6 bases). Trimming removed 4 bases from V and 7 bases from J, with 17 bases in between. The CDR3 totals 14 residues. From germline, CDR1 is SGHDT and CDR2 YYEEEE. CDR3 DNA: TGTGCCAGCAGCCTGGAACACAGGGTCCTTGAAGCTTTCTTT. Translated, it gives CASSLEHRVLEAFF.

This clonotype was recorded a few times. V is TRBV27 and J is TRBJ2-5; maybe TRBD1 (6 bases). CDR1 is MNHEY, CDR2 SMNVEV, per germline (reference sequence). There are 15 residues in the CDR3. Trimming stripped 3 bases from V and 5 bases from J, with 16 bases between. The CDR3 coding sequence is TGTGCCAGCAGTTTGTATTACAGGGCTGGGGAGACCCAGTACTTC. Translating it yields CASSLYYRAGETQYF.

This rearrangement joins TRBV20-1 to TRBJ2-7; tentatively, D is TRBD1 or TRBD2 (6 bases each). Trimming took off 3 bases at V and 3 bases at J, with 12 bases between the two ends. Germline lookup yields CDR1 DFQATT and CDR2 SNEGSKA (reference sequence). The CDR3 covers 13 residues. The CDR3 nucleotides are TGCAGTGCTAGTGGGGGGCCCTACTACGAGCAGTACTTC. Protein sequence: CSASGGPYYEQYF.

V usage is TRBV6-1 and J usage is TRBJ2-7; D is unresolved. V was clipped by 6 bases and J by 7 bases, with 13 bases between them. The CDR3 is 12 amino acids. Germline assignment: CDR1 MNHNS and CDR2 SASEGT. The CDR3 loop reads CASRYPTPEQYF. CDR3 sequence (DNA): TGTGCCAGCAGATACCCAACTCCGGAGCAGTACTTC.

This chain uses TRBV7-2 with TRBJ2-6; possible D gene TRBD1, 5 bases. The V gene's germline CDR1 is SGHTA and CDR2 FQGNSA. CDR3 length equals 18 residues. V was shortened by 2 bases and J by 3 bases, with 17 bases between the two germline ends. The CDR3 here is CASSLQAGQFYGANVLTF. The CDR3 DNA reads as TGTGCCAGCAGCTTACAGGCAGGGCAGTTCTATGGGGCCAACGTCCTGACTTTC.

The chain is built from TRBV7-9 and TRBJ2-7; 11 positions match TRBD2. The CDR3 is 15 residues long. Germline V gene sequence: CDR1 SEHNR, CDR2 FQNEAQ (reference sequence). Unmatched junction bases numbered 4, after V lost 6 bases and J lost 0 bases. CDR3 residues: CASSSSGGSSYEQYF. Here the CDR3 DNA reads TGTGCCAGCAGTTCTAGCGGGGGGAGCTCCTACGAGCAGTACTTC.

This clonotype was seen a few times. DNA of the CDR3: TGTGCCAGCAGCGAATACAGGGACTACGAGCAGTACTTC. As protein: CASSEYRDYEQYF. The chain has TRBV14 and TRBJ2-7, with TRBD1 as a possible D gene (6 bases). Trimming removed 5 bases at V and 3 bases at J, with 11 bases between. CDR1 and CDR2 (germline): SGHDN, FVKESK. This CDR3 contains 13 residues.

Here the CDR3 reads CASSHPGSYNEQFF. Written as DNA, the CDR3 is TGCGCCAGCAGCCACCCTGGCTCCTACAATGAGCAGTTCTTC. The chain carries TRBV4-1 and TRBJ2-1; D not resolved. Germline values: CDR1 MGHRA, CDR2 YSYEKL. There are 14 residues in the CDR3. V was cut by 3 bases and J by 0 bases, with 6 bases left in between.

This clonotype showed up just a few times. The chain is built from TRBV28 and TRBJ2-1; 7 positions agree with TRBD1. The junction had 8 bases not matched to a gene; V was cut back by 6 bases and J by 0 bases. Germline CDR1 MDHEN, CDR2 SYDVKM. The CDR3 covers 16 residues. The CDR3 DNA is TGTGCCAGCAGCGGCCTGGGACAGAGCTCCTACAATGAGCAGTTCTTC. This encodes CASSGLGQSSYNEQFF.